What follows describes a single T cell receptor beta chain. This record comes from a study of control samples from healthy donors and cancer patients. TCRdb's table, derived via immunoSEQ multiplex PCR, lists solely in-frame clones and lacks some. The table has some 17,000 clones, roughly nine tenths seen once. The CDR3 spans 14 residues. V was pared by 10 bases and J by 10 bases, with 7 bases of the junction left unmatched. Looked up from germline, CDR1 is ENHRY and CDR2 is SYGVKD. V is TRBV10-3 and J is TRBJ2-1; TRBD2 aligns across 16 bases. Sequencing was performed on PBMCs. The sequence was obtained from a man aged 55 to 70 with head and neck cancer. CDR3 sequence reads: CATGTSGGAEEQFF. DNA of the CDR3: TGTGCCACGGGGACTAGCGGGGGGGCAGAGGAGCAGTTCTTC.